This T cell receptor beta chain was captured by sequencing in a study of T cells after yellow fever vaccination. On the study more broadly: With SMART-Seq v4 Ultra Low Input, the fractions containing low cell numbers were prepared. Regarding the study as a whole: Repertoires obtained by FACS sorting could include abundant clonotypes that entered as contaminants from the bulk population. Faster peaking, at day 5 versus 15, marked a secondary response that was weaker.

Unmatched junction bases numbered 10, after V lost 2 bases and J lost 5 bases. Germline V gene data show CDR1 as SGHVS and CDR2 as FNYEAQ. CDR3 length equals 16 residues. TCRdb used MiXCR to reprocess the 5' RACE reads, holding one entry per CDR3 protein. The table shows 110,000 to 150,000 distinct CDR3 sequences, with under 7% occurring only once. Points on this clonotype: What it binds is not known.

The sequencing here drew on CD4+ T cells sorted from PBMCs, taken 10 days after the yellow fever booster vaccination. The sequence derives from a man aged 25-40 years who received the YFV17D yellow fever vaccine. This sequence joins TRBV7-6 and TRBJ2-5; 8 positions agree with TRBD1. The chain's CDR3 is CASSLRGGTGQETQYF. In DNA, the CDR3 is TGTGCCAGCAGCTTAAGGGGCGGGACAGGCCAGGAGACCCAGTACTTC.